This TCR beta chain was recorded in a study of Ad26.COV2.S vaccination and SARS-CoV-2 variants. Overall study: Each vaccinee took Ad26.COV2.S intramuscularly, once or twice 56 days apart. Findings and caveats of the study: Following vaccination, spike-specific CD8+ and CD4+ T cell responses reportedly exhibited substantial breadth. Estimates derived from TCR breadth and depth analyses may have underestimated total T cell responses.

Data came from immunoSEQ multiplex PCR; TCRdb stores just in-frame clones and leaves some out. Among over 450,000 clones, 89% were seen once, and the ten largest hold around 1.6%. V was clipped by 5 bases and J by 4 bases; unmatched bases: 7. Germline CDR1 reads SEHNR; CDR2 reads FQNEAQ (reference sequence). The CDR3 totals 14 residues. Regarding treatment: some 20 received Ad26.COV2.S at low or high dose, single or two shots; a few received placebo; per-sample allocation not given. Collection of the samples took place on day 63 after the first injection of vaccine or placebo. Turning to this clone: What it binds is not known.

The V gene is TRBV7-9, the J gene TRBJ1-2, with 7 bases lining up with TRBD1. The source of this sequence is a person aged 18 to 59 who received the Ad26.COV2.S COVID-19 vaccine or a placebo. The sequenced sample was peripheral blood, obtained in a trial of Ad26.COV2.S vaccine versus placebo. CDR3 in amino acids: CASSVDREGYGYTF. The DNA for the CDR3 is TGTGCCAGCAGCGTTGACAGGGAGGGCTATGGCTACACCTTC.